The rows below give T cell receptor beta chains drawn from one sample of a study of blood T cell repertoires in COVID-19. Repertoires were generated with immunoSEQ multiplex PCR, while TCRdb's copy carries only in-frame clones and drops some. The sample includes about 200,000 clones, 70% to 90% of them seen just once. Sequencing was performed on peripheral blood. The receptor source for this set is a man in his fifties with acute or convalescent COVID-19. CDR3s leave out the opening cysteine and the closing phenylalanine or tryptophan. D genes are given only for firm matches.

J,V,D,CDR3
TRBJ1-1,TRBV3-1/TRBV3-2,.,ASSQLTGYAF
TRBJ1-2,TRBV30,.,AWSPKIATGYGYT
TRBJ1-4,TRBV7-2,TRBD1,ASSLTGTGVEKLF
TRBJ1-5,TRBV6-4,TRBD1,ASSDYTTGVEGQPQH
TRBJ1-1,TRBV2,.,ASSEAPVWSTEAF
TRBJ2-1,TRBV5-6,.,ASSLGGTSYNEQF
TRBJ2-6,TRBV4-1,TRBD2,ASYSGGSGANVLT
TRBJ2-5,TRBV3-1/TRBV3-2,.,ASSPGVTQY
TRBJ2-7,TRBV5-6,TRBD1,ASSVTIQGMDYEQY
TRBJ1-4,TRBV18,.,ASSPLTGTNEKLF
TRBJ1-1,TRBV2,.,ASRRSREAF
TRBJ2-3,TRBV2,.,ASKWDRGAADTQY
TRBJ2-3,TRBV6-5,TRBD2,ASSYGAGGADTQY
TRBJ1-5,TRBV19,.,ASRQGNQPQH
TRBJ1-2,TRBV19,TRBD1,ASSIGDRVNYGYT
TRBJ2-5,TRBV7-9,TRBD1,ASSYDRGTGTQY
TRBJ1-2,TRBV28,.,ASSLGRTWNYGYT
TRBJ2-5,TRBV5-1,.,ASSLGVGSQETQY
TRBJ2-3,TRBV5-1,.,ASSFGGSSADTQY
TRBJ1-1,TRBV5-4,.,ASNSQENTEAF
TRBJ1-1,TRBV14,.,ASSPRQLLNTEAF
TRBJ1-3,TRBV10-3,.,ASRTASGNTIY
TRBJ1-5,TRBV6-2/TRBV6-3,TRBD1,ASSRNRDRANGQPQH
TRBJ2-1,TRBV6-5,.,ASRKGTWGINEQF
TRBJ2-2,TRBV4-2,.,ASSHPVAGVNTGELF
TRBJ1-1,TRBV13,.,ASSSNLNTEAF